This record concerns one T cell receptor beta chain sequence. These data are taken from a study of blood T cell repertoires in COVID-19. Sequencing was performed with immunoSEQ multiplex PCR; in TCRdb, only in-frame clones are kept and a portion is missing. Found here are 45,000 or so clones, 89% of them singletons; the top ten hold roughly 16%. Trimming took 5 bases from V and 2 from J; bases not matched to a gene: 6. In germline, CDR1 is LNHNV, CDR2 YYDKDF (reference sequence). This CDR3 region has 14 residues. The origin of this receptor is a man aged 70 or older with active COVID-19. The chain is built from TRBV15 and TRBJ2-7; 7 bases agree with TRBD1. Material for sequencing was peripheral blood. CDR3 nucleotides: TGTGCCACCAGCGGGGGACAGATACCCTACGAGCAGTACTTC. Its translation: CATSGGQIPYEQYF.